What follows are 12 T cell receptor beta chains derived from one specimen sequenced in a study of radiotherapy plus CTLA-4 blockade in lung cancer (dated by TCRdb to the late 2010s). Library preparation was by the immunoSEQ multiplex PCR assay. The clones in this table, taken by TCRdb from immuneACCESS, are in-frame only. Not every clone is retained; where verified, under half of the shortfall comes from an unresolved V gene, and the cause of the rest is unknown. The sample has some 50,000 clones on record, approximately 79% of them singletons. The biggest ten clones account for 2.5% to 4% of the sample. This specimen consisted of peripheral blood, obtained from a patient treated with radiotherapy plus ipilimumab. The receptors here all came from a human donor with non-small cell lung cancer who had a partial response to radiotherapy plus ipilimumab.

This clone was recorded a few times. The rearrangement links TRBV11-1 to TRBJ1-1, with 7 positions matching TRBD1. V lost 3 bases and J lost 4; bases outside the gene matches: 2. This CDR3 contains 13 residues. Germline V lookup: CDR1 SGHAT, CDR2 FQDESV (reference sequence). CDR3 region: CASSLGQSTEAFF. The CDR3, as DNA: TGTGCCAGCAGCTTGGGACAGAGCACTGAAGCTTTCTTT.

The chain couples TRBV28 to TRBJ2-2; 8 bases fit TRBD1. The J segment lost 6 bases and the V segment lost 7 bases, leaving 13 bases of the junction unmatched. The CDR3 extends over 16 amino acids. Germline-derived CDR1 and CDR2 are MDHEN and SYDVKM. The CDR3 bases are TGTGCCAGCAACACAAAACCGGGACAGGTCTCCGGGGAGCTGTTTTTT. Encoded protein: CASNTKPGQVSGELFF.

The rearrangement links TRBV27 to TRBJ2-6; 7 nucleotides match TRBD1. Germline loops: CDR1 MNHEY, CDR2 SMNVEV (reference sequence). The ends lost 3 bases at V and 4 bases at J; junction bases unmatched: 3. CDR3 length equals 15 residues. As DNA, the CDR3 is TGTGCCAGCAGTTTGACAGGGTACGGGGCCAACGTCCTGACTTTC. Encoded protein: CASSLTGYGANVLTF.

The chain employs TRBV19 and TRBJ2-5; D is perhaps TRBD1 (6 bases). The tail of the sequence fits TRBJ2-7 better, so the J call may be wrong. CDR1 LNHDA and CDR2 SQIVND come from the germline V gene (reference sequence). This CDR3 contains 14 residues. CDR3 protein: CASTQGLGSYEQYF. The CDR3 DNA follows: TGTGCCAGTACACAGGGTTTGGGGTCCTACGAGCAGTACTTC.

The sample holds a few counts of this clone. The chain joins TRBV6-5 to TRBJ1-2, with 10 bases fitting TRBD1. Germline V gives CDR1 MNHEY, CDR2 SVGAGI. V shed 2 bases, J shed 7 bases, and the junction held 7 bases outside the gene matches. The CDR3 contains 15 residues. The CDR3 region has the DNA TGTGCCAGCAGTTACAGGCAAGGGACAGGGGTTGGCTACACCTTC. Residues: CASSYRQGTGVGYTF.

The gene calls are TRBV30 and TRBJ1-1; 8 bases line up with TRBD1. The CDR3 consists of 13 residues. With V trimmed by 0 bases and J by 4 bases, 1 base remained unmatched. Germline CDR1 and CDR2: GTSNPN and SVGIG (reference sequence). CDR3 DNA: TGTGCCTGGAGTGTAACAGGGGGCACTGAAGCTTTCTTT. Encoded protein: CAWSVTGGTEAFF. The full variable domain, rest sourced from reference TRBV30 and TRBJ1-1, is SQTIHQWPATLVQPVGSPLSLECTVEGTSNPNLYWYRQAAGRGLQLLFYSVGIGQISSEVPQNLSASRPQDRQFILSSKKLLLSDSGFYLCAWSVTGGTEAFFGQGTRLTVV.

The chain combines TRBV6-6 with TRBJ1-1, with 8 bases identical to TRBD1. V lost 5 bases, J lost 1 base, and 3 bases stayed unmatched. Germline CDR1 is MNHNY and CDR2 is SVGAGI (reference sequence). This CDR3 contains 14 residues. The CDR3 DNA reads as TGTGCCAGCAGTCCCGGGACAGGGAACACTGAAGCTTTCTTT. This encodes CASSPGTGNTEAFF.

This chain's CDR3 is CASRTGAGANVLTF. The CDR3 nucleotides read TGTGCCAGCAGGACAGGGGCTGGGGCCAACGTCCTGACTTTC. The V and J genes are TRBV2 and TRBJ2-6; TRBD1 agrees at 8 bases. In germline, CDR1 is SNHLY, CDR2 FYNNEI. The trim removed 6 bases at V and 2 bases at J, leaving 0 bases unmatched. The CDR3 has 14 amino acids.

The chain links TRBV6-5 to TRBJ2-7; the D is unclear. Germline CDR1 reads MNHEY; CDR2 reads SVGAGI. There are 13 residues in the CDR3. V lost 7 bases and J lost 3, with 13 bases in between. This CDR3 is CASTFQEIYEQYF. The CDR3 nucleotides are TGTGCCAGCACATTCCAGGAAATCTACGAGCAGTACTTC.

This rearrangement joins TRBV4-3 to TRBJ2-7, with a possible D match to TRBD1 (6 bases). Germline assignment: CDR1 LGHNA and CDR2 YSLEER. The CDR3 runs 14 residues. V was clipped by 5 bases and J by 2 bases, with 13 bases between them. CDR3 sequence reads: CASSRGGSTYEQYF. DNA for the CDR3: TGCGCCAGCAGCAGAGGGGGTTCTACCTACGAGCAGTACTTC.

A note on this clone: Distinct nucleotide sequences in the sample also encode this CDR3. This chain links TRBV13 with TRBJ1-5; 8 nucleotides align to TRBD1. The V gene end was trimmed by 5 bases and the J gene end by 3 bases; junction bases not matched to a gene: 6. Germline CDR1 and CDR2: PRHDT and FYEKMQ (reference sequence). This CDR3 is built from 15 residues. The CDR3 sequence: CASSTGQGVNQPQHF. CDR3 nucleotides: TGTGCCAGCAGCACCGGACAGGGCGTCAATCAGCCCCAGCATTTT.

V and J are TRBV6-5 and TRBJ1-5; TRBD1 might be the D (5 bases). Germline V CDR1 and CDR2: MNHEY, SVGAGI. This CDR3 spans 13 amino acids. V lost 0 bases and J lost 7, with 7 bases in between. The CDR3 DNA reads TGTGCCAGCAGTTACTCCCGGGGGCAGCCCCAGCATTTT. This encodes CASSYSRGQPQHF.